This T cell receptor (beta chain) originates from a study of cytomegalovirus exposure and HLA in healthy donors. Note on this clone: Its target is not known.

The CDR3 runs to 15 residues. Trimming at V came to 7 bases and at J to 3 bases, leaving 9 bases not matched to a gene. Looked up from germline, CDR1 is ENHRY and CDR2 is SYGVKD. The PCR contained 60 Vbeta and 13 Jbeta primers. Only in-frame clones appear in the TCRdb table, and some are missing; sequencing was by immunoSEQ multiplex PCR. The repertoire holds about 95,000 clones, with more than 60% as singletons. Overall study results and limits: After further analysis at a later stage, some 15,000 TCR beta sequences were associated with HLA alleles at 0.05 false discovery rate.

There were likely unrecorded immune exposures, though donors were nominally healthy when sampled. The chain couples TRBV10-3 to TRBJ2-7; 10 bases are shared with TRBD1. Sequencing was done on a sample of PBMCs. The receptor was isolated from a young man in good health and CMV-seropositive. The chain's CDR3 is CAITRPGQGLYEQYF. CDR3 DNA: TGTGCCATCACTAGGCCGGGACAGGGGCTCTACGAGCAGTACTTC.